The 8 T cell receptor beta chains below come from one sample, sequenced in a study of control samples from healthy donors and cancer patients. Clones were sequenced by immunoSEQ multiplex PCR, and TCRdb holds only the in-frame ones, with some missing. The repertoire holds 70,000 or so clones, with nearly 85% as singletons. What was sequenced was blood. These receptors all come from a man aged 50 to 59 in good health.

The V and J genes are TRBV6-5 and TRBJ1-2, with no clear D. Germline V gene sequence: CDR1 MNHEY, CDR2 SVGAGI. CDR3 length equals 13 residues. Trimming left V 6 bases short and J 2 bases short, with 10 bases between. DNA of the CDR3: TGTGCCAGCAGCCCAATGGAGAACTATGGCTACACCTTC. Translating gives CASSPMENYGYTF.

This clone was counted a single time. The chain recombines TRBV9 with TRBJ2-7, with 10 bases that match TRBD2. CDR1 and CDR2 (germline): SGDLS, YYNGEE. V gave up 0 bases and J gave up 3 bases; unmatched junction bases: 3. The length of the CDR3 is 15 residues. This CDR3 reads CASSVAGTSDYEQYF. The DNA of the CDR3 is TGTGCCAGCAGCGTAGCTGGGACTAGCGACTACGAGCAGTACTTC.

V and J are TRBV6-2 or TRBV6-3 and TRBJ2-7; TRBD1 agrees at 7 bases. J was trimmed by 3 bases and V by 2 bases; bases with no gene match: 13. This CDR3 region has 17 residues. Germline values: CDR1 MNHEY, CDR2 SVGEGT. CDR3 residues: CASSYLDFYRGGYEQYF. The CDR3, as DNA: TGTGCCAGCAGTTACCTCGACTTCTACAGGGGCGGCTACGAGCAGTACTTC.

The chain links TRBV29-1 to TRBJ2-7; 9 bases agree with TRBD1. Germline V CDR1 and CDR2: SQVTM, ANQGSEA. V was pared by 7 bases and J by 4 bases, with 5 bases of the junction left unmatched. This CDR3 contains 12 residues. CDR3 region: CSGQQGAYEQYF. CDR3 DNA sequence: TGCAGCGGGCAACAGGGGGCGTACGAGCAGTACTTC.

This chain uses TRBV3-1 (or the pseudogene TRBV3-2) with TRBJ2-7, with 12 bases aligning to TRBD1. J was trimmed by 4 bases and V by 5 bases; bases with no gene match: 6. The germline V gene has CDR1 LGHDT and CDR2 YNNKEL (reference sequence). There are 15 residues in the CDR3. CDR3 residues: CASSEPGQGAYEQYF. The DNA for the CDR3 is TGTGCCAGCAGCGAGCCGGGACAGGGGGCGTACGAGCAGTACTTC.

This clone was seen a few times. This chain connects TRBV30 to TRBJ1-6; D is perhaps TRBD1 (6 bases). The V end was cut by 3 bases, the J end by 8 bases, with 14 bases between. The CDR3 length is 14 residues. Looked up from germline, CDR1 is GTSNPN and CDR2 is SVGIG (reference sequence). As DNA, the CDR3 is TGTGCCTGGAGCGTCGGACAGAATTATTCACCCCTCCACTTT. Translating it yields CAWSVGQNYSPLHF. Drawing the rest from reference TRBV30 and TRBJ1-6, the complete variable domain is SQTIHQWPATLVQPVGSPLSLECTVEGTSNPNLYWYRQAAGRGLQLLFYSVGIGQISSEVPQNLSASRPQDRQFILSSKKLLLSDSGFYLCAWSVGQNYSPLHFGNGTRLTVT.

The chain recombines TRBV6-5 with TRBJ2-7; TRBD1 is a possible D gene (6 bases). Germline V gene data show CDR1 as MNHEY and CDR2 as SVGAGI. Trimming cost V 10 bases and J 0 bases, with 13 bases left between them. This CDR3 is 13 amino acids long. The CDR3 reads CATRTVDSYEQYF. The DNA of the CDR3 is TGTGCCACTCGGACAGTAGACTCCTACGAGCAGTACTTC.

The chain carries TRBV4-2 and TRBJ2-1; 9 nucleotides align to TRBD2. The CDR3 consists of 17 residues. Germline values: CDR1 LGHNA, CDR2 YNFKEQ. J lost 10 bases, V lost 4 bases, and 17 bases had no gene match. This CDR3 reads CASSRGSGVAGAGEQFF. CDR3 coding DNA: TGTGCCAGCAGCCGGGGTAGTGGAGTAGCGGGAGCTGGAGAGCAGTTCTTC.